These T cell receptor beta chains were read from a single sample in a study of blood T cell repertoires in COVID-19. TCRdb's copy holds only in-frame clones and misses some; the assay was immunoSEQ multiplex PCR. The profile shows almost 200,000 clones, approximately 88% of them singletons. Sequenced sample: PBMCs or T cells enriched from blood (not recorded which). The receptors come from a woman aged 18-30 years who had recovered from COVID-19. Each CDR3 is given with its conserved first and last residue. D genes are given only for firm matches. Size tells how often a clone was seen (once, few, many) or the class of an expanded clone, and some rows leave it out.

j_call d_call v_call clone_size cdr3_aa cdr3_nt
TRBJ2-7 TRBD1 TRBV11-2 - CASSLGSGQGYEQYF TGTGCCAGCAGCTTAGGATCGGGACAGGGGTACGAGCAGTACTTC
TRBJ1-4 - TRBV9 - CASAGSNEKLFF TGTGCCAGTGCAGGGTCTAATGAAAAACTGTTTTTT
TRBJ2-3 TRBD1 TRBV7-9 - CASSRVLRGQAKERHTQYF TGTGCCAGCAGCCGAGTTCTAAGGGGGCAAGCGAAGGAGAGACATACGCAGTATTTT
TRBJ1-1 - TRBV9 - CASSRGNTEAFF TGTGCCAGCAGTAGGGGGAACACTGAAGCTTTCTTT
TRBJ2-5 TRBD2 TRBV4-1 - CASSQNIAGGLSGVKETQYF TGCGCCAGCAGCCAAAACATAGCGGGGGGGCTTTCTGGGGTAAAAGAGACCCAGTACTTC
TRBJ1-4 - TRBV7-9 - CASSFQNEKLFF TGTGCCAGCAGCTTCCAAAATGAAAAACTGTTTTTT
TRBJ1-2 - TRBV12-3/TRBV12-4 - CASSPRSAGYTF TGTGCCAGCAGTCCCCGGTCTGCCGGCTACACCTTC
TRBJ2-1 TRBD2 TRBV5-1 - CASSDRLAGNEQFF TGCGCCAGCAGCGACCGACTAGCTGGGAATGAGCAGTTCTTC
TRBJ1-2 - TRBV5-6 - CASSLVQARYSF TGTGCCAGCAGCTTGGTACAGGCCCGTTACTCCTTC
TRBJ1-4 - TRBV4-1 - CASSQDRREKLFF TGCGCCAGCAGCCAAGATCGGCGGGAAAAACTGTTTTTT
TRBJ2-1 - TRBV5-6 - CASSREDPQVLRDEQFF TGTGCCAGCAGCAGGGAGGACCCCCAGGTTCTAAGGGATGAGCAGTTCTTC
TRBJ1-2 - TRBV30 - CAWTPPESSNYGYTF TGTGCCTGGACCCCCCCAGAAAGTTCTAACTATGGCTACACCTTC
TRBJ2-1 TRBD1 TRBV7-8 - CASSLRTGAEILSSYNEQFF TGTGCCAGCAGCTTGCGGACAGGGGCCGAAATACTGAGCTCCTACAATGAGCAGTTCTTC
TRBJ1-2 TRBD1 TRBV2 - CASTQGADGYTF TGTGCCAGCACGCAGGGGGCCGATGGCTACACCTTC
TRBJ1-2 TRBD1 TRBV9 - CASSGAGGVFHGYTF TGTGCCAGCAGCGGAGCAGGGGGCGTCTTCCATGGCTACACCTTC
TRBJ1-2 - TRBV27 few CATRLGRSHGYTF TGTGCCACCAGACTGGGCAGATCGCATGGCTACACCTTC
TRBJ2-1 - TRBV4-2 - CASSLFTGGRDEQFF TGTGCCAGCAGCCTCTTCACCGGGGGGCGCGATGAGCAGTTCTTC
TRBJ2-3 TRBD1 TRBV7-2 - CASSRWTGEPADTQYF TGTGCCAGCAGCCGCTGGACAGGCGAACCGGCAGATACGCAGTATTTT
TRBJ1-6 - TRBV19 few CASSIGGENSPLHF TGTGCCAGTAGTATAGGGGGGGAGAATTCACCCCTCCACTTT
TRBJ2-7 - TRBV20-1 - CSVRTVYEQYF TGCAGTGTCAGGACAGTCTACGAGCAGTACTTC
TRBJ2-7 TRBD1 TRBV7-3 once CASSTRITGQGSHEQYF TGTGCCAGCAGCACCCGCATCACGGGACAGGGTAGCCACGAGCAGTACTTC
TRBJ1-2 TRBD1 TRBV19 - CASSIQGAHGYTF TGTGCCAGTAGTATTCAGGGGGCCCATGGCTACACCTTC
TRBJ2-3 TRBD2 TRBV7-7 few CASSPGTSGTDTQYF TGTGCCAGCAGCCCCGGGACTAGCGGGACAGATACGCAGTATTTT
TRBJ1-5 - TRBV27 - CASSLTGGGNQPQHF TGTGCCAGCAGTTTAACGGGGGGAGGCAATCAGCCCCAGCATTTT
TRBJ2-7 - TRBV2 - CASISSYEQYF TGTGCCAGCATCAGCTCCTACGAGCAGTACTTC
TRBJ2-1 TRBD2 TRBV7-6 - CASSFASGGSTYNEQFF TGTGCCAGCAGCTTCGCTAGCGGGGGGTCAACCTACAATGAGCAGTTCTTC